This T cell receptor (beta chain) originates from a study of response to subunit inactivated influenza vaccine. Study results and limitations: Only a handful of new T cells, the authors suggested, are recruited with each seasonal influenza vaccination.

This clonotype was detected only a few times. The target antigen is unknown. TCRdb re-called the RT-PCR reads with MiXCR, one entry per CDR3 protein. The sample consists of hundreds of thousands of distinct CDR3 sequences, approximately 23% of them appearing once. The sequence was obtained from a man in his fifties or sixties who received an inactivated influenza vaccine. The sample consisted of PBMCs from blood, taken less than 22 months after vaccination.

The CDR3 coding sequence is TGTGCCAGCAGTACGCAGGGTAGTGGCTACACCTTC. It specifies CASSTQGSGYTF. This rearrangement joins TRBV6-5 to TRBJ1-2, with D perhaps matching TRBD1 (5 bases). In germline, CDR1 is MNHEY, CDR2 SVGAGI. The CDR3 is 12 amino acids. V shed 5 bases and J shed 7 bases, with 11 bases lying between them.